The entry below gives a single T cell receptor beta chain sequence along with its context. The antigen is not known. The data were obtained in a study of long-term antiretroviral therapy in people with HIV. Study results and limitations: Controls exceeded HIV repertoires in CDR3 length range. Adherence to ART, viral resistance and therapy changes lacked any data.

They ran version v3.0 of the immunoSEQ assay at survey level. Assay used: immunoSEQ multiplex PCR; TCRdb lists only in-frame clones, some missing. In the table there are tens of thousands of clones, over 70% of which are singletons. At least one PBMC sample before ART and at least two after were required. The CDR3 contains 13 residues. Per germline, CDR1 LNHDA and CDR2 SQIVND (reference sequence). V lost 4 bases, J lost 8 bases, and 6 bases stayed unmatched. The chain uses TRBV19 and TRBJ1-2, with 8 bases identical to TRBD1. The input for sequencing was unsorted PBMCs, taken 2.8 years after starting antiretroviral therapy. The TCR originated in a man under 40 with HIV. CDR3 sequence (DNA): TGTGCCAGTAGTACTGGACAGGGTGGAGGCTACACCTTC. Translating it yields CASSTGQGGGYTF.